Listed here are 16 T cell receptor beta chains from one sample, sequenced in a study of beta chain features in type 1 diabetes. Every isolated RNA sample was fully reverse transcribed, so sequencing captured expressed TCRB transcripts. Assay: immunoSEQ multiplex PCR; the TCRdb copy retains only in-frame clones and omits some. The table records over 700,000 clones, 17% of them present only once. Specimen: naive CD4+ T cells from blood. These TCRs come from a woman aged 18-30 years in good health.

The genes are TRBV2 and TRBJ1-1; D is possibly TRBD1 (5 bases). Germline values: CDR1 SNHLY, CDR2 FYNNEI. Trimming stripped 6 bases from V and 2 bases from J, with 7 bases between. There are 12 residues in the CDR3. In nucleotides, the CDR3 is TGTGCCAGCAGGGGGCCAAACACTGAAGCTTTCTTT. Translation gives CASRGPNTEAFF. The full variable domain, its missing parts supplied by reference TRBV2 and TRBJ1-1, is EPEVTQTPSHQVTQMGQEVILRCVPISNHLYFYWYRQILGQKVEFLVSFYNNEISEKSEIFDDQFSVERPDGSNFTLKIRSTKLEDSAMYFCASRGPNTEAFFGQGTRLTVV.

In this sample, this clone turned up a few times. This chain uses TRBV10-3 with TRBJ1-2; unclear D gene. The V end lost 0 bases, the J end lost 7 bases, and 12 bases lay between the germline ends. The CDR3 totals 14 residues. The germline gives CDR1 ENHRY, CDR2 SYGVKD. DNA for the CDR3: TGTGCCATCAGTGAGTCACTAGGTCCCGGTGGCTACACCTTC. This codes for CAISESLGPGGYTF.

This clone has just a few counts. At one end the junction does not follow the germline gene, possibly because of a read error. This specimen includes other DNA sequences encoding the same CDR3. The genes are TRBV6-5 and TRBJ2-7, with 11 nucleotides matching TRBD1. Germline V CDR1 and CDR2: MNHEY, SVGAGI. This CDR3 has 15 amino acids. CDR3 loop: CASSYSGTGGYEQYF. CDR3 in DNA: TGTGCCAGCAGCTACTCGGGGACAGGGGGTTACGAGCAGTACTTC.

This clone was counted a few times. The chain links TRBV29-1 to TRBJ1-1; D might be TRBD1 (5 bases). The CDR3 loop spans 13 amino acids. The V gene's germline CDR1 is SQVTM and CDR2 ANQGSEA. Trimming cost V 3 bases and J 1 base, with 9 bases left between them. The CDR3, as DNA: TGCAGCGTTGAGACGGGGACGAACACTGAAGCTTTCTTT. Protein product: CSVETGTNTEAFF.

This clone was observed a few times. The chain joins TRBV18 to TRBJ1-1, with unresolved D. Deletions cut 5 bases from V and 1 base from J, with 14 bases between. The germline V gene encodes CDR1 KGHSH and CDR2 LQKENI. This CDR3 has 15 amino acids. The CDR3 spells CASSSSGLGNTEAFF. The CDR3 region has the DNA TGTGCCAGCTCATCGAGTGGCCTGGGGAACACTGAAGCTTTCTTT.

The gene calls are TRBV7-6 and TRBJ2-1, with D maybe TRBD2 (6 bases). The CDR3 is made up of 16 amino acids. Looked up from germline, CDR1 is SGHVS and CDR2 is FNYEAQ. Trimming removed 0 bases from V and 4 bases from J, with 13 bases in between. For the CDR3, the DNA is TGTGCCAGCAGCTTAGCGAGCGGGCCAAGTTACAATGAGCAGTTCTTC. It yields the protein CASSLASGPSYNEQFF.

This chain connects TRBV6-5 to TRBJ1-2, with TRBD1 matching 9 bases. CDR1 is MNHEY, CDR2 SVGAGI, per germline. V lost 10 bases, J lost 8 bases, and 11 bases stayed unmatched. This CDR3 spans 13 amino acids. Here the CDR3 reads CATKTGGQGGYTF. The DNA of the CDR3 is TGTGCCACCAAGACAGGGGGTCAGGGCGGCTACACCTTC.

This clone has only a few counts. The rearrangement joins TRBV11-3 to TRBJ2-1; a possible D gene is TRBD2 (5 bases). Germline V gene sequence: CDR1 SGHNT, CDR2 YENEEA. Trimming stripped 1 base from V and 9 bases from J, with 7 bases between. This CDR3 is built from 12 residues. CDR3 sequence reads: CASSLGAGEQFF. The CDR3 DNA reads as TGTGCCAGCAGCTTAGGCGCGGGTGAGCAGTTCTTC.

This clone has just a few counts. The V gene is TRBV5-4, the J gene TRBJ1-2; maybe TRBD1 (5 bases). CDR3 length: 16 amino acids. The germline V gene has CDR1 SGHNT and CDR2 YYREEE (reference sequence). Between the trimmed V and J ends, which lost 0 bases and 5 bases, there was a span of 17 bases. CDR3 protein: CASSLDAGPQRYGYTF. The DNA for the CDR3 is TGTGCCAGCAGCTTGGATGCAGGGCCCCAACGGTATGGCTACACCTTC.

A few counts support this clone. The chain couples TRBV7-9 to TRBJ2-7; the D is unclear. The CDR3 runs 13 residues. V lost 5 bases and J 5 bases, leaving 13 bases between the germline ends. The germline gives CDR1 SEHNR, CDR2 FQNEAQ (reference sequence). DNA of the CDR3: TGTGCCAGCAGCCGCCCTGTGGGCCACGAGCAGTACTTC. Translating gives CASSRPVGHEQYF.

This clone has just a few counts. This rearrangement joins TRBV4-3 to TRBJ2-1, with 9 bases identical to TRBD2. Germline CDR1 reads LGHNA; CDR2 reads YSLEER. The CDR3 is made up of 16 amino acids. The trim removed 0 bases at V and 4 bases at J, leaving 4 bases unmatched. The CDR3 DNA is TGCGCCAGCAGCCAAGATGCGGGAGGGTCATACAATGAGCAGTTCTTC. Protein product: CASSQDAGGSYNEQFF.

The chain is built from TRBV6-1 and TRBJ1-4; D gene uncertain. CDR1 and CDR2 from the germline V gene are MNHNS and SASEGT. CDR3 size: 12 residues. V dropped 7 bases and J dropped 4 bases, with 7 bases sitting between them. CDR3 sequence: CASTRINEKLFF. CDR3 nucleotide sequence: TGTGCCAGCACCCGGATTAATGAAAAACTGTTTTTT.

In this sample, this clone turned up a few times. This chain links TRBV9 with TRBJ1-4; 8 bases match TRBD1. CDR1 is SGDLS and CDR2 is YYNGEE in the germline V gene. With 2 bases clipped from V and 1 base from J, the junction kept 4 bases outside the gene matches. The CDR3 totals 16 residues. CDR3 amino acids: CASSVTGGVTNEKLFF. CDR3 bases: TGTGCCAGCAGCGTCACAGGGGGGGTAACTAATGAAAAACTGTTTTTT.

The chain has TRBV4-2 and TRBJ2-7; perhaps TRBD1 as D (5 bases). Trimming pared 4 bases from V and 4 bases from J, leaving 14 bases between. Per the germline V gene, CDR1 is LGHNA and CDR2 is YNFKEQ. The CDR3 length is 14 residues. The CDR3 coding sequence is TGTGCCAGCAGCCCGTCTTTAGGGGATTACGAGCAGTACTTC. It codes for CASSPSLGDYEQYF.

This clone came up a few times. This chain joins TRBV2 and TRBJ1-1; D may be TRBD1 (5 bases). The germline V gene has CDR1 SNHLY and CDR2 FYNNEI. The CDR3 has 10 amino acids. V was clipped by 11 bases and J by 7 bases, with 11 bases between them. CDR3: CALGRGEAFF. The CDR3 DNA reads TGTGCCCTAGGGAGGGGTGAAGCTTTCTTT.

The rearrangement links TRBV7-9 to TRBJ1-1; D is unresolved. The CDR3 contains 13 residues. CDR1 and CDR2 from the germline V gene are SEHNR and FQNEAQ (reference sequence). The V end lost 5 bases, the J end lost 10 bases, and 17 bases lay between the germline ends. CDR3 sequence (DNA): TGTGCCAGCAGCCGAGACACATCGGGTAGAGCTTTCTTT. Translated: CASSRDTSGRAFF.